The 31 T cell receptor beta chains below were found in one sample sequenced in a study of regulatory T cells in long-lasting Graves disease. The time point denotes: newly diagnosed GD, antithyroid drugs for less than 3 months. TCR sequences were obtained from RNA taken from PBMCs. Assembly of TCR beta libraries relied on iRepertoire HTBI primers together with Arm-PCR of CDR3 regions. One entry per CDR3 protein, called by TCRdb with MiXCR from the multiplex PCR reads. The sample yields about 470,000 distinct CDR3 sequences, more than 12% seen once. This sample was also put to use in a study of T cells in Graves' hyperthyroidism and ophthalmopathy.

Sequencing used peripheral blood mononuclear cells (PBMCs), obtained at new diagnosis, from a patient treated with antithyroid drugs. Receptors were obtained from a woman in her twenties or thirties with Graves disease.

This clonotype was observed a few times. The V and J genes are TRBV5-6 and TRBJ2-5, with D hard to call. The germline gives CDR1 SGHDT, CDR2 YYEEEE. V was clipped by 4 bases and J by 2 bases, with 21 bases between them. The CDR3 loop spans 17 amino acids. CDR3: CASSGWDRLKPQETQYF. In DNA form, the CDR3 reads TGTGCCAGCAGCGGGTGGGATCGACTCAAGCCTCAAGAGACCCAGTACTTC.

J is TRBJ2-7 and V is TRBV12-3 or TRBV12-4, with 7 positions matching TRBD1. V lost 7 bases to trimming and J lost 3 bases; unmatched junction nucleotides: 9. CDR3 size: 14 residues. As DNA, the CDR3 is TGTGCCAGCACCCTTGACAGGGAGATCTACGAGCAGTACTTC. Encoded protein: CASTLDREIYEQYF.

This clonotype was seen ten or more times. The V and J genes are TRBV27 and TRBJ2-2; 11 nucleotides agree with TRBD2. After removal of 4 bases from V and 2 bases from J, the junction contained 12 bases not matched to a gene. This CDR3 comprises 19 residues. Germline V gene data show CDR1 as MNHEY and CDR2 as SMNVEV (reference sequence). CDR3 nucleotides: TGTGCCAGCAGTTCAACCCTAGCGGGAGGCGAGACAAACACCGGGGAGCTGTTTTTT. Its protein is CASSSTLAGGETNTGELFF.

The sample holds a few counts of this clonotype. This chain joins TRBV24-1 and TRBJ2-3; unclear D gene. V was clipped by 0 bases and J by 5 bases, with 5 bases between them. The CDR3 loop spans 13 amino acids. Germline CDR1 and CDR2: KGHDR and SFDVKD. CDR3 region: CATSDLGKDTQYF. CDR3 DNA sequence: TGTGCCACCAGTGATTTGGGGAAAGATACGCAGTATTTT.

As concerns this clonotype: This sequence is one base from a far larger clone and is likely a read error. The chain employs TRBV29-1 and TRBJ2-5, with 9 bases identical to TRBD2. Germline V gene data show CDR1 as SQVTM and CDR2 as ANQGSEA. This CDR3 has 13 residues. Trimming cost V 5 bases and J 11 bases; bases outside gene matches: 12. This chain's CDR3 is CSVSPGLANEQYF. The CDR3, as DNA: TGCAGCGTTTCCCCGGGACTAGCCAATGAGCAGTACTTC.

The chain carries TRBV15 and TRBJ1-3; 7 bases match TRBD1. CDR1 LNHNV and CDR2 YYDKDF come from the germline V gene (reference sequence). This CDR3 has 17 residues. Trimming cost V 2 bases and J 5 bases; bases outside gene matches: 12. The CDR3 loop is CATSRPGRGTARNTIYF. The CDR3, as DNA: TGTGCCACCAGCAGACCTGGGCGGGGGACAGCAAGAAACACCATATATTTT.

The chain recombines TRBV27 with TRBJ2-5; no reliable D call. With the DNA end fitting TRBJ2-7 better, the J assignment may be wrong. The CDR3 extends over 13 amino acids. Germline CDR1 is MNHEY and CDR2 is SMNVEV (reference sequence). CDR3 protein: CASSSDTAAEQYF. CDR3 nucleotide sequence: TGTGCCAGCAGTTCCGACACCGCGGCCGAGCAGTACTTC.

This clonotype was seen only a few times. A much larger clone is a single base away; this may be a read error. The CDR3 DNA reads TGTGCCAGCAGCCCCACAGGAATCTCTGGGGCCAACGTCCTGACTTTC. Translated: CASSPTGISGANVLTF. The J gene is TRBJ2-6, the V gene TRBV3-1; a weak D match, TRBD1 (5 bases). CDR1 and CDR2 (germline): LGHDT, YNNKEL (reference sequence). CDR3 length: 16 residues. Trimming shortened V by 4 bases and J by 0 bases, and 10 bases separated the two germline ends.

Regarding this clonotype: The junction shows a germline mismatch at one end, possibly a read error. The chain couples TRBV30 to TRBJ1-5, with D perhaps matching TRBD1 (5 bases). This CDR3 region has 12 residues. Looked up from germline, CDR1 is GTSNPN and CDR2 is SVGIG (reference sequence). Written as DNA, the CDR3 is TGTGCCTGGGATCCAGGGAATCAGCCCCGGCATTTT. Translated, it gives CAWDPGNQPRHF.

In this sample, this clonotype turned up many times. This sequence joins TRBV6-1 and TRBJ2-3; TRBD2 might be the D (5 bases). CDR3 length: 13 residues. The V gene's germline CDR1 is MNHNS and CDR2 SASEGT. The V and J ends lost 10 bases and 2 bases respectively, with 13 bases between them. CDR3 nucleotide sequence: TGTGCCACCTTAGCGCCCAACACAGATACGCAGTATTTT. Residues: CATLAPNTDTQYF.

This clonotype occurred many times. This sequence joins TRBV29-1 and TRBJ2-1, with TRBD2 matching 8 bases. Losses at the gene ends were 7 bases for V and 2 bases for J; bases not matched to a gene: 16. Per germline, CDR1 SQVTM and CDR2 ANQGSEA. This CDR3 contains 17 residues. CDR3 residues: CSAGGRPLAETYNEQFF. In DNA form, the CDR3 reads TGCAGCGCCGGTGGGAGGCCACTAGCGGAGACCTACAATGAGCAGTTCTTC.

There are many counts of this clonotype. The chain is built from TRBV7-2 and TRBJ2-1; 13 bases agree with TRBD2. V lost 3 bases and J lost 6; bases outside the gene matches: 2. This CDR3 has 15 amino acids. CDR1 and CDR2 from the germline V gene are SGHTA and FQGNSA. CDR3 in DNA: TGTGCCAGCAGCTTGACTAGCGGGAGGTCCAATGAGCAGTTCTTC. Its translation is CASSLTSGRSNEQFF.

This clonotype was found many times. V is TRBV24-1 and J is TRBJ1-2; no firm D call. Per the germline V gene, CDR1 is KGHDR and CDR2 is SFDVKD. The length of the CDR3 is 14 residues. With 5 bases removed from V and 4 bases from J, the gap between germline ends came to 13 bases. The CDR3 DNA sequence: TGTGCCACCAGTGGTATCGGACGGTCCTATGGCTACACCTTC. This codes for CATSGIGRSYGYTF.

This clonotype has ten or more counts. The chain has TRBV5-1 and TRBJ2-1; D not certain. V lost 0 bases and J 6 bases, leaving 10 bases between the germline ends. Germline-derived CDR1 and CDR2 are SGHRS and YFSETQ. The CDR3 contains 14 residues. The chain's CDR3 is CASSLGLGFNEQFF. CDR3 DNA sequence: TGCGCCAGCAGCTTGGGACTTGGGTTCAATGAGCAGTTCTTC.

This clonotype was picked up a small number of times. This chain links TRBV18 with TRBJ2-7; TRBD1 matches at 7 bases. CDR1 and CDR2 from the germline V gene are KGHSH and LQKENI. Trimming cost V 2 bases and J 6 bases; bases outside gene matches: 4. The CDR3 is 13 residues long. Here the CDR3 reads CASSPIDRVEQYF. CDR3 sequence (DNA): TGTGCCAGCTCACCAATTGACAGGGTCGAGCAGTACTTC. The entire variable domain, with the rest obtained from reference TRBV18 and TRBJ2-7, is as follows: NAGVMQNPRHLVRRRGQEARLRCSPMKGHSHVYWYRQLPEEGLKFMVYLQKENIIDESGMPKERFSAEFPKEGPSILRIQQVVRGDSAAYFCASSPIDRVEQYFGPGTRLTVT.

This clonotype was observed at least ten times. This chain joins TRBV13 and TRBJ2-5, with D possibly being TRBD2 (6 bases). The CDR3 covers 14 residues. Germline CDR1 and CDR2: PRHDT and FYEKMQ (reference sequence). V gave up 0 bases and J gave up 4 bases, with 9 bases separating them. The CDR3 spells CASSLGPRGETQYF. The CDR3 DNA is TGTGCCAGCAGCTTAGGCCCGCGGGGAGAGACCCAGTACTTC.

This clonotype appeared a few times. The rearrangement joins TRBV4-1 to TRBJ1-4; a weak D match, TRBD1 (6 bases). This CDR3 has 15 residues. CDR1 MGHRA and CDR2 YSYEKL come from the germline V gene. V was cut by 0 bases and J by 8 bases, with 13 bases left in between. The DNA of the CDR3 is TGCGCCAGCAGCCAAGAAGACAGGCTGAGCGAAAAACTGTTTTTT. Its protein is CASSQEDRLSEKLFF.

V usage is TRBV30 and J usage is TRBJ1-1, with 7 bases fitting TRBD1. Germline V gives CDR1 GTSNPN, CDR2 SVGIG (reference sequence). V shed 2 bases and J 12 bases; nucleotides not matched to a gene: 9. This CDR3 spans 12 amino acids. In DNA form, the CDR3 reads TGTGCCTGGAGTTCAGGGGGATTGATAACTTTCTTT. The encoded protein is CAWSSGGLITFF. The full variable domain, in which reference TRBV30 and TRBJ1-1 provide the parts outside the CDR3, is SQTIHQWPATLVQPVGSPLSLECTVEGTSNPNLYWYRQAAGRGLQLLFYSVGIGQISSEVPQNLSASRPQDRQFILSSKKLLLSDSGFYLCAWSSGGLITFFGQGTRLTVV.

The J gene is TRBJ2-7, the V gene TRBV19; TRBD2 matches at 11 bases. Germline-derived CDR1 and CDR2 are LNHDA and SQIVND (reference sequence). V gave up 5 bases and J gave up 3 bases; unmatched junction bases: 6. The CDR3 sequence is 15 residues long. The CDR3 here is CASSPTSGRGYEQYF. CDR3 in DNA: TGTGCCAGTAGTCCTACTAGCGGGAGAGGCTACGAGCAGTACTTC. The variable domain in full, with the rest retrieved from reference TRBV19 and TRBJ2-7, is DGGITQSPKYLFRKEGQNVTLSCEQNLNHDAMYWYRQDPGQGLRLIYYSQIVNDFQKGDIAEGYSVSREKKESFPLTVTSAQKNPTAFYLCASSPTSGRGYEQYFGPGTRLTVT.

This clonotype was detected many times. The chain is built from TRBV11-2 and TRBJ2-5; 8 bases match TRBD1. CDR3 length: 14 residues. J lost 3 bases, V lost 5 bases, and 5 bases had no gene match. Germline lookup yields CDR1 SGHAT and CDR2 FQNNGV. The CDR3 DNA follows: TGTGCCAGCAGCACGGACAGGGATAAAGAGACCCAGTACTTC. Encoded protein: CASSTDRDKETQYF.

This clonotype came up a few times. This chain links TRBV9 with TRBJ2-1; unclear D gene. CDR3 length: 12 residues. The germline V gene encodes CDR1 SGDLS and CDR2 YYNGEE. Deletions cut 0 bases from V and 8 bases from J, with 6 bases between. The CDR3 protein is CASSVVRDEQFF. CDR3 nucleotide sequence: TGTGCCAGCAGCGTAGTAAGGGATGAGCAGTTCTTC.

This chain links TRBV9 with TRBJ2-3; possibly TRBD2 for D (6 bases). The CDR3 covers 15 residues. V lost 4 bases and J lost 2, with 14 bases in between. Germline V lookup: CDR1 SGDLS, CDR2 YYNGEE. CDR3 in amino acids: CASSSTSHHTDTQYF. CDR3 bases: TGTGCCAGCAGCTCCACTAGCCACCACACAGATACGCAGTATTTT. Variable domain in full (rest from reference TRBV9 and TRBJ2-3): DSGVTQTPKHLITATGQRVTLRCSPRSGDLSVYWYQQSLDQGLQFLIQYYNGEERAKGNILERFSAQQFPDLHSELNLSSLELGDSALYFCASSSTSHHTDTQYFGPGTRLTVL.

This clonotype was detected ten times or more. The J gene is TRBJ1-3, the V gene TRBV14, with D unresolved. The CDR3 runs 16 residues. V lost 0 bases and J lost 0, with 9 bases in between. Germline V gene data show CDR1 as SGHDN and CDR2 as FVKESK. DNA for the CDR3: TGTGCCAGCAGCCAAGATATCGGCATCTCTGGAAACACCATATATTTT. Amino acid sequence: CASSQDIGISGNTIYF.

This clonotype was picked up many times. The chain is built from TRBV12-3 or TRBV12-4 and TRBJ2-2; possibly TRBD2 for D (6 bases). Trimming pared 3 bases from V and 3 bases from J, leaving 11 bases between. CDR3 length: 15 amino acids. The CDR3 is CASSFWEVDTGELFF. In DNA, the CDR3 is TGTGCCAGCAGTTTTTGGGAGGTCGACACCGGGGAGCTGTTTTTT.

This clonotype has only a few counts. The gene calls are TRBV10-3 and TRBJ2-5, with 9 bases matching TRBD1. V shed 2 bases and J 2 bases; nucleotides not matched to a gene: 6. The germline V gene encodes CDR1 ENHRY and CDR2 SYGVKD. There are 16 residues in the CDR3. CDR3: CAISETGTGPQETQYF. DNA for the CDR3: TGTGCCATCAGTGAGACCGGGACAGGGCCTCAAGAGACCCAGTACTTC.

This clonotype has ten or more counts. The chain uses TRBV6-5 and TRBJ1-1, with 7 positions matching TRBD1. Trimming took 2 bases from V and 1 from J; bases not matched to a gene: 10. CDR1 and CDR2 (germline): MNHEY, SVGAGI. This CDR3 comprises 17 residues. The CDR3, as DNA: TGTGCCAGCAGTTACCCTCTCAGGGGGGAGCGGAACACTGAAGCTTTCTTT. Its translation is CASSYPLRGERNTEAFF.

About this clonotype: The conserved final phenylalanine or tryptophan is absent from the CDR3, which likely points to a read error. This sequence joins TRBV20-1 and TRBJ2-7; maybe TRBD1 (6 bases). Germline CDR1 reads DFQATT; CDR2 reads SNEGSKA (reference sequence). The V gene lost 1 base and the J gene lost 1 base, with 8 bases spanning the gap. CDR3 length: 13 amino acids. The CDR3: CSARGGQSYEQYL. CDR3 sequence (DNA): TGCAGTGCTAGAGGAGGACAGTCCTACGAGCAGTACCTC.

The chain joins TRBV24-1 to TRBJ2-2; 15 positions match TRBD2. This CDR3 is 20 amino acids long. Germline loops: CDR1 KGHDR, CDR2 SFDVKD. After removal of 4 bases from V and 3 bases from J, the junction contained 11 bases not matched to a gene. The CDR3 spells CATSDFGGTSGRPHTGELFF. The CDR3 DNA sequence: TGTGCCACCAGTGACTTCGGGGGGACTAGCGGGAGGCCCCACACCGGGGAGCTGTTTTTT.

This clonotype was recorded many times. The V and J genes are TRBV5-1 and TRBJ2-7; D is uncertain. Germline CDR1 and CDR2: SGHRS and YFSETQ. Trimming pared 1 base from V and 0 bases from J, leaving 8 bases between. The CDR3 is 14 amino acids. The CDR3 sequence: CASSLRTDSYEQYF. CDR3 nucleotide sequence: TGCGCCAGCAGCTTGCGGACCGACTCCTACGAGCAGTACTTC.

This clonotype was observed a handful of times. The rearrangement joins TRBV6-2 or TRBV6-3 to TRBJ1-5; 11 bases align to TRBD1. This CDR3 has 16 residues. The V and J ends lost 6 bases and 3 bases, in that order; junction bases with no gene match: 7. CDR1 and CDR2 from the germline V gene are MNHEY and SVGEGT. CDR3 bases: TGTGCCAGCAGCCCCTTCGGACAGGGGGCCAATCAGCCCCAGCATTTT. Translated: CASSPFGQGANQPQHF.

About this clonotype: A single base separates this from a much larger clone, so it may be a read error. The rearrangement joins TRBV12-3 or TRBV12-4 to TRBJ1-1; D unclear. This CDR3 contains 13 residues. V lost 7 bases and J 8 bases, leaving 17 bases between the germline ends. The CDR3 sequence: CASTPLQHPEAFF. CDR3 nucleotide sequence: TGTGCCAGCACCCCCCTCCAACACCCGGAAGCTTTCTTT.